This entry lists 20 T cell receptor beta chains sequenced from one sample in a study of blood T cell repertoires in COVID-19. Profiling relied on immunoSEQ multiplex PCR, and the TCRdb table lists in-frame clones only, not all of them. Of about 220,000 clones in the sample, less than 90% are singletons; the top ten hold around 2.7%. Sample: PBMCs or T cells enriched from blood (not recorded which). These receptors all come from a woman aged 25-40 years who had recovered from COVID-19.

CDR3 loop: CSASDALSTEAFF. In DNA, the CDR3 is TGCAGTGCTAGTGACGCGTTGAGCACTGAAGCTTTCTTT. The chain recombines TRBV20-1 with TRBJ1-1; D is uncertain. Germline V gene lookup returns CDR1 DFQATT and CDR2 SNEGSKA (reference sequence). The CDR3 covers 13 residues. The V end lost 3 bases, the J end lost 4 bases, and 12 bases lay between the germline ends.

This clone appeared a few times. This sequence joins TRBV6-6 and TRBJ2-6, with D unresolved. V was trimmed by 7 bases and J by 2 bases, leaving 6 bases between them. CDR3 size: 13 residues. The germline V gene has CDR1 MNHNY and CDR2 SVGAGI (reference sequence). Here the CDR3 DNA reads TGTGCCAGCACCTTAACTGGGGCCAACGTCCTGACTTTC. Translation gives CASTLTGANVLTF.

The rearrangement uses TRBV7-9 and TRBJ1-1; unclear D gene. Per the germline V gene, CDR1 is SEHNR and CDR2 is FQNEAQ (reference sequence). V was clipped by 2 bases and J by 0 bases, with 4 bases between them. The CDR3 loop spans 13 amino acids. The CDR3 bases are TGTGCCAGCAGCTTATTAATGAACACTGAAGCTTTCTTT. Residues: CASSLLMNTEAFF.

This chain uses TRBV3-1 (or the pseudogene TRBV3-2) with TRBJ1-2, with a weak D call TRBD1 (6 bases). Trimming removed 3 bases from V and 8 bases from J, with 10 bases in between. From germline, CDR1 is LGHDT and CDR2 YNNKEL (reference sequence). The CDR3 loop spans 12 amino acids. In DNA, the CDR3 is TGTGCCAGCAGCCAGCCAGGGGCCGGCTACACCTTC. It yields the protein CASSQPGAGYTF.

Comment on this clone: The same CDR3 also results from other DNA sequences found in this sample. The rearrangement links TRBV3-1 (or the pseudogene TRBV3-2) to TRBJ2-2, with D perhaps TRBD1 (5 bases). Trimming stripped 1 base from V and 4 bases from J, with 7 bases between. The germline gives CDR1 LGHDT, CDR2 YNNKEL (reference sequence). The length of the CDR3 is 14 residues. The CDR3 DNA is TGTGCCAGCAGCCAAGGGGGCGGCACCGGGGAGCTGTTTTTT. This translates into CASSQGGGTGELFF.

The chain recombines TRBV6-4 with TRBJ1-1; 7 bases align to TRBD1. Unmatched junction bases numbered 7, after V lost 3 bases and J lost 6 bases. CDR1 and CDR2 from the germline V gene are MRHNA and SNTAGT. The CDR3 is 14 residues long. This CDR3 reads CASSDGPGGSEAFF. The CDR3 nucleotides are TGTGCCAGCAGTGATGGCCCAGGGGGGTCTGAAGCTTTCTTT.

A single count supports this clone. V gene TRBV9 combines with J gene TRBJ2-1, with 12 bases that match TRBD1. The CDR3 contains 15 residues. J lost 7 bases, V lost 3 bases, and 5 bases had no gene match. CDR1 is SGDLS and CDR2 is YYNGEE in the germline V gene. The CDR3 DNA reads as TGTGCCAGCAGCGAGAGGGGACAGGGGGCGAATGAGCAGTTCTTC. It encodes CASSERGQGANEQFF.

The gene calls are TRBV6-5 and TRBJ1-1; 7 bases fit TRBD1. This CDR3 comprises 13 residues. Per the germline V gene, CDR1 is MNHEY and CDR2 is SVGAGI. V lost 8 bases to trimming and J lost 1 base; unmatched junction nucleotides: 4. CDR3 nucleotides: TGTGCCAGCGGATGGACAGGGAACACTGAAGCTTTCTTT. Amino acids: CASGWTGNTEAFF.

V usage is TRBV2 and J usage is TRBJ1-2, with D hard to call. The length of the CDR3 is 16 residues. CDR1 SNHLY and CDR2 FYNNEI come from the germline V gene. V was pared by 1 base and J by 0 bases, with 12 bases between. CDR3 residues: CASSEDESGSNYGYTF. The DNA for the CDR3 is TGTGCCAGCAGTGAAGATGAGAGCGGTTCTAACTATGGCTACACCTTC.

The chain couples TRBV2 to TRBJ1-6; 7 bases map to TRBD1. With V trimmed by 6 bases and J by 7 bases, 9 bases remained unmatched. The CDR3 is 15 amino acids. Germline V gene data show CDR1 as SNHLY and CDR2 as FYNNEI. The CDR3 sequence is CASRFIGQANSPLHF. CDR3 DNA sequence: TGTGCCAGCAGATTTATCGGACAGGCAAATTCACCCCTCCACTTT.

V gene TRBV3-1 (or the pseudogene TRBV3-2) combines with J gene TRBJ1-6, with 8 bases that match TRBD1. Germline CDR1 reads LGHDT; CDR2 reads YNNKEL (reference sequence). V dropped 8 bases and J dropped 7; count of bases not matched to a gene: 4. The CDR3 sequence is 13 residues long. The CDR3: CASGRGPNSPLHF. The CDR3 DNA reads TGTGCCAGCGGCAGGGGGCCGAATTCACCCCTCCACTTT.

The chain links TRBV4-3 to TRBJ2-2; no clear D gene. Trimming stripped 5 bases from V and 0 bases from J, with 10 bases between. CDR1 LGHNA and CDR2 YSLEER come from the germline V gene. This CDR3 has 15 residues. In DNA, the CDR3 is TGCGCCAGCAGCAAATATCGGGCGAACACCGGGGAGCTGTTTTTT. This encodes CASSKYRANTGELFF.

The CDR3 here is CAIRGASGEDTQYF. In DNA form, the CDR3 reads TGTGCCATCAGGGGGGCGAGCGGGGAAGATACGCAGTATTTT. The J gene is TRBJ2-3, the V gene TRBV10-3; tentative D call: TRBD2 (7 bases). This CDR3 comprises 14 residues. Germline CDR1 reads ENHRY; CDR2 reads SYGVKD. The V and J ends lost 6 bases and 5 bases respectively, with 15 bases between them.

The gene calls are TRBV2 and TRBJ2-7; perhaps TRBD2 as D (5 bases). Germline V CDR1 and CDR2: SNHLY, FYNNEI. Trimming took off 4 bases at V and 3 bases at J, with 10 bases between the two ends. The CDR3 runs to 13 residues. DNA of the CDR3: TGTGCCAGCAGTGTGAGGGAGTTCTACGAGCAGTACTTC. It encodes CASSVREFYEQYF.

This rearrangement joins TRBV2 to TRBJ2-2, with a weak D call TRBD2 (6 bases). CDR1 SNHLY and CDR2 FYNNEI come from the germline V gene. V dropped 4 bases and J dropped 3 bases, with 12 bases sitting between them. The CDR3 has 15 residues. CDR3 in amino acids: CASSARTGDTGELFF. CDR3 coding DNA: TGTGCCAGCAGTGCGAGGACGGGGGACACCGGGGAGCTGTTTTTT.

The CDR3 nucleotides read TGTGCCAGCAGGACTAGCGGGGTGGATACGCAGTATTTT. Its protein is CASRTSGVDTQYF. The chain has TRBV25-1 and TRBJ2-3, with 11 bases fitting TRBD2. The CDR3 extends over 13 amino acids. Trimming took 6 bases from V and 6 from J; bases not matched to a gene: 2. CDR1 and CDR2 (germline): MGHDK, SYGVNS.

V is TRBV5-1 and J is TRBJ1-5, with D maybe TRBD1 (5 bases). This CDR3 has 15 amino acids. Germline V gene lookup returns CDR1 SGHRS and CDR2 YFSETQ. The V and J ends lost 1 base and 1 base respectively, with 9 bases between them. As DNA, the CDR3 is TGCGCCAGCAGCTTGCAGGGATCGAGCAATCAGCCCCAGCATTTT. This encodes CASSLQGSSNQPQHF. The variable domain in full, with the rest retrieved from reference TRBV5-1 and TRBJ1-5, is KAGVTQTPRYLIKTRGQQVTLSCSPISGHRSVSWYQQTPGQGLQFLFEYFSETQRNKGNFPGRFSGRQFSNSRSEMNVSTLELGDSALYLCASSLQGSSNQPQHFGDGTRLSIL.

The gene calls are TRBV4-1 and TRBJ1-2; the match to TRBD1 covers 12 bases. In germline, CDR1 is MGHRA, CDR2 YSYEKL. There are 18 residues in the CDR3. J lost 6 bases, V lost 2 bases, and 13 bases had no gene match. The CDR3 is CASSQSPGTGGVKDGYTF. Here the CDR3 DNA reads TGCGCCAGCAGCCAATCACCTGGGACAGGGGGCGTTAAGGATGGCTACACCTTC.

The chain carries TRBV7-9 and TRBJ1-3; D might be TRBD1 (6 bases). Between the trimmed V and J ends, which lost 5 bases and 4 bases, there was a span of 12 bases. The CDR3 contains 14 residues. Per germline, CDR1 SEHNR and CDR2 FQNEAQ (reference sequence). CDR3 coding DNA: TGTGCCAGCAGCGCACGGGACACGGGAAACACCATATATTTT. Protein: CASSARDTGNTIYF.

The rearrangement joins TRBV2 to TRBJ1-5; TRBD1 agrees at 8 bases. V dropped 4 bases and J dropped 1; count of bases not matched to a gene: 3. Per the germline V gene, CDR1 is SNHLY and CDR2 is FYNNEI. The CDR3 consists of 15 residues. The CDR3: CASSVQGASNQPQHF. The CDR3 nucleotides are TGTGCCAGCAGTGTGCAGGGGGCAAGCAATCAGCCCCAGCATTTT.